This record looks at one T cell receptor beta chain sequence and its context. Its antigen is unidentified. These data are taken from a study of T cell responses to AZD1222 COVID-19 vaccine. About the research overall: Pooled together were second doses at about 4 or about 12 weeks. General study findings and limits: Seropositive status at baseline applied to only six AZD1222 recipients.

From germline, CDR1 is WNHNN and CDR2 SYGVQD (reference sequence). CDR3 size: 14 residues. Trimming stripped 2 bases from V and 2 bases from J, with 7 bases between. Clones were read by immunoSEQ multiplex PCR, and TCRdb kept only the in-frame ones, dropping some. The table has around 100,000 clones, around 90% seen once. Material: peripheral blood, obtained on day 0 of AZD1222 vaccination. The rearrangement uses TRBV10-1 and TRBJ1-5; a possible D gene is TRBD1 (5 bases). This receptor was identified in an adult in good health. As DNA, the CDR3 is TGCGCCAGCAGTGAGGGACAAGGCAATCAGCCCCAGCATTTT. It codes for CASSEGQGNQPQHF.